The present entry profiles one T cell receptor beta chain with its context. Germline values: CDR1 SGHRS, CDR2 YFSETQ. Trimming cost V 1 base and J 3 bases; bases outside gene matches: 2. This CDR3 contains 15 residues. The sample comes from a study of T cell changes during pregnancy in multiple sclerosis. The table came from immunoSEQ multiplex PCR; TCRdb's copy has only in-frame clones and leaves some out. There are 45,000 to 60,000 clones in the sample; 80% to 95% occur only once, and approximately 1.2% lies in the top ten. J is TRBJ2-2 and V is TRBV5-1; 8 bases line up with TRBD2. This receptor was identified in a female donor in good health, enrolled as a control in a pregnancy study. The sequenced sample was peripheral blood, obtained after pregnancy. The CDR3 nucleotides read TGCGCCAGCAGCTTGACTAGCGGACACACCGGGGAGCTGTTTTTT. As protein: CASSLTSGHTGELFF.